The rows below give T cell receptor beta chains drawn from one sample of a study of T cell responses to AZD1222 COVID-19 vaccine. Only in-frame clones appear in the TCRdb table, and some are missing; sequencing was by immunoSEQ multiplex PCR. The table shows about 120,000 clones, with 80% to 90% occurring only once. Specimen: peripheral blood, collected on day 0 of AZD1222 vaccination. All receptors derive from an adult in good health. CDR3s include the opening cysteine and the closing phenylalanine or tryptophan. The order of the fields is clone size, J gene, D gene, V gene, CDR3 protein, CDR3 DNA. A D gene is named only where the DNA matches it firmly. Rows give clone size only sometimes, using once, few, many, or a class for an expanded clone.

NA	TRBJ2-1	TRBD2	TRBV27	CASSLVAGAPNNEQFF	TGTGCCAGCAGTTTAGTAGCGGGGGCTCCTAACAATGAGCAGTTCTTC
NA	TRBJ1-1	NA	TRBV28	CATAREPEAFF	TGTGCCACCGCCAGGGAGCCTGAAGCTTTCTTT
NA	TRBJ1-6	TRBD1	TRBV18	CASSPTRTGRSYNSPLHF	TGTGCCAGCTCACCAACCCGGACAGGGCGATCCTATAATTCACCCCTCCACTTT
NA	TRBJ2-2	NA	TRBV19	CASSNPNTGELFF	TGTGCCAGTAGTAACCCGAACACCGGGGAGCTGTTTTTT
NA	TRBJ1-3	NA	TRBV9	CASSVGWRNTIYF	TGTGCCAGCAGCGTAGGTTGGCGTAACACCATATATTTT
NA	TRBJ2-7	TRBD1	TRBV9	CASSAGQAGRGEQYF	TGTGCCAGCAGCGCGGGACAGGCCGGACGCGGGGAGCAGTACTTC
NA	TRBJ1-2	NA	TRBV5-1	CASSLMDSYGYTF	TGCGCCAGCAGCTTGATGGACAGCTATGGCTACACCTTC
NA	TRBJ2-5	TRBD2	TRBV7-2	CASSPRSGVETQYF	TGTGCCAGCAGCCCCAGGAGCGGGGTAGAGACCCAGTACTTC
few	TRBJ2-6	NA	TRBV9	CASSVGQFSGANVLTF	TGTGCCAGCAGCGTAGGACAGTTCTCTGGGGCCAACGTCCTGACTTTC
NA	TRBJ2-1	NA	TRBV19	CASSRINEQFF	TGTGCCAGTAGCAGGATCAATGAGCAGTTCTTC
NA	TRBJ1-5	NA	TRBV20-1	CSASLTRNQPQHF	TGCAGTGCTAGTCTGACGCGCAATCAGCCCCAGCATTTT
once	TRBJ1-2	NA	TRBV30	CAWRSFNYGYTF	TGTGCCTGGAGGAGCTTTAACTATGGCTACACCTTC
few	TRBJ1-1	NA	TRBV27	CASSSKGTEAFF	TGTGCCAGCAGTTCCAAGGGCACTGAAGCTTTCTTT
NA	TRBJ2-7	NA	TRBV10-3	CAISERSYEQYF	TGTGCCATCAGTGAGCGTTCCTACGAGCAGTACTTC
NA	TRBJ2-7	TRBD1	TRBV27	CASSLLGTGEMYF	TGTGCCAGCAGTTTACTCGGGACAGGGGAAATGTACTTC
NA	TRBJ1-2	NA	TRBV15	CATSGRTVANYGYTF	TGTGCCACCAGCGGTAGGACAGTTGCTAACTATGGCTACACCTTC
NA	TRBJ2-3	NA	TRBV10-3	CAISELGELDTQYF	TGTGCCATCAGTGAATTGGGGGAATTGGATACGCAGTATTTT
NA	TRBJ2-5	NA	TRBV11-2	CASSYTPGHQETQYF	TGTGCCAGCAGCTATACTCCGGGACATCAAGAGACCCAGTACTTC
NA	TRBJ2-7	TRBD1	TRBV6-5	CASSPTGFEQYF	TGTGCCAGCAGCCCGACAGGGTTCGAGCAGTACTTC
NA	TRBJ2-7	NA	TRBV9	CASSVGVSGYFDEQYF	TGTGCCAGCAGCGTAGGAGTCAGCGGTTATTTCGACGAGCAGTACTTC
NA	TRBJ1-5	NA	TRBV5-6	CASTGHFSNQPQHF	TGTGCCAGCACGGGACATTTTAGCAATCAGCCCCAGCATTTT
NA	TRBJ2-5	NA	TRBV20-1	CSARSQETQYF	TGCAGTGCTAGGAGCCAAGAGACCCAGTACTTC
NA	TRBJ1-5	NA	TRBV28	CASSYESQPQHF	TGTGCCAGCAGTTATGAGAGTCAGCCCCAGCATTTT
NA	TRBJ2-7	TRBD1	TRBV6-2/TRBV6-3	CASSEDRDPNEQYF	TGTGCCAGCAGTGAGGACAGGGACCCTAACGAGCAGTACTTC
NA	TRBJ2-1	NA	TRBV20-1	CSARPYNEQFF	TGCAGTGCTAGACCCTACAATGAGCAGTTCTTC
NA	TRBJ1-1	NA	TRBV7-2	CASSLIDEGEAFF	TGTGCCAGCAGCTTGATCGATGAGGGGGAAGCTTTCTTT
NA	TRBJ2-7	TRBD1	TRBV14	CASSPVGTVAYEQYF	TGTGCCAGCAGCCCCGTCGGGACAGTGGCCTACGAGCAGTACTTC
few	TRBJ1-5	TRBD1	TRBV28	CASRPAGGSNQPQHF	TGTGCCAGCAGACCAGCAGGGGGAAGCAATCAGCCCCAGCATTTT
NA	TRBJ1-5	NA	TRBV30	CAWSVLDSNQPQHF	TGTGCCTGGAGTGTACTGGACAGTAACCAGCCCCAGCATTTT
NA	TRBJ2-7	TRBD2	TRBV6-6	CASSRVIAGVSNEQYF	TGTGCCAGCAGCAGAGTTATAGCGGGAGTATCGAACGAGCAGTACTTC
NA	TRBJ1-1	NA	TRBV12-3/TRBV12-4	CASRISARTEAFF	TGTGCCAGCAGAATTTCTGCTCGCACTGAAGCTTTCTTT
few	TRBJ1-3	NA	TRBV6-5	CASSYSGSRNTIYF	TGTGCCAGCAGTTACTCAGGGTCCCGAAACACCATATATTTT
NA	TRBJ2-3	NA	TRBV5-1	CASSSSSGDTQYF	TGCGCCAGCAGTTCGAGTTCGGGAGATACGCAGTATTTT
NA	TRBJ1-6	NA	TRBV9	CASSVGPESPLHF	TGTGCCAGCAGCGTAGGCCCCGAATCACCCCTCCACTTT
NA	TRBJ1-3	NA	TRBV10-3	CAINRSFGNTIYF	TGTGCCATCAACCGGTCATTCGGAAACACCATATATTTT
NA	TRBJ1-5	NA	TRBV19	CASSIRGDGYISKPQHF	TGTGCCAGTAGTATTCGGGGGGACGGGTACATCAGTAAGCCCCAGCATTTT
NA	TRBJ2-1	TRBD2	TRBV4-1	CASSQDELAGAYEQFF	TGCGCCAGCAGCCAAGATGAACTAGCGGGAGCCTATGAGCAGTTCTTC
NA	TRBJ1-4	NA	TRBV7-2	CASSPRSGTANEKLFF	TGTGCCAGCAGCCCCCGGTCAGGCACAGCTAATGAAAAACTGTTTTTT
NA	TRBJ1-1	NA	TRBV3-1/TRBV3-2	CASSHNYEAFF	TGTGCCAGCAGCCACAACTATGAAGCTTTCTTT
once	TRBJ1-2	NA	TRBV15	CATSRDNTLYGYTF	TGTGCCACCAGCAGAGATAATACACTCTATGGCTACACCTTC
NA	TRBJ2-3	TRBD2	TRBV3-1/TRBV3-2	CASSLTSVTDTQYF	TGTGCCAGCAGCCTGACTAGCGTAACAGATACGCAGTATTTT
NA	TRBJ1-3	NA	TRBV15	CATSRGWGNRDSGNTIYF	TGTGCCACCAGCAGAGGTTGGGGAAATCGGGACTCTGGAAACACCATATATTTT
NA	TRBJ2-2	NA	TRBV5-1	CASSLEAGLGGELFF	TGCGCCAGCAGCTTGGAGGCAGGGCTGGGCGGGGAGCTGTTTTTT
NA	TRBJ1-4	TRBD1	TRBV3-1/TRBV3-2	CASRGQGFDEKLFF	TGTGCCAGCAGAGGACAGGGGTTTGATGAAAAACTGTTTTTT
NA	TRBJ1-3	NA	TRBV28	CASILNWGAGNTIYF	TGTGCCAGCATCCTAAATTGGGGAGCTGGAAACACCATATATTTT
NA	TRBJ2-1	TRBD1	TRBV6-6	CASSYRGTGSNEQFF	TGTGCCAGCAGTTATAGAGGGACAGGGTCCAATGAGCAGTTCTTC
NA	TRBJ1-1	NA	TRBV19	CASSTGRKAFF	TGTGCCAGTAGCACCGGGCGCAAAGCTTTCTTT
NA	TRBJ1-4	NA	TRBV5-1	CASSLRGATNEKLFF	TGCGCCAGCAGCTTGAGAGGGGCAACTAATGAAAAACTGTTTTTT
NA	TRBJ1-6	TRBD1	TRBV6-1	CASSEVRGSSYNSPLHF	TGTGCCAGCAGTGAAGTCAGGGGGAGCTCCTATAATTCACCCCTCCACTTT
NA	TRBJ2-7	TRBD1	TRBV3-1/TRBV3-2	CASSLGTGKYEQYF	TGTGCCAGCAGCCTGGGGACAGGGAAATACGAGCAGTACTTC
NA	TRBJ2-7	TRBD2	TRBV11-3	CASSLESSGRSYEQYF	TGTGCCAGCAGCTTAGAGAGTAGCGGGAGAAGTTACGAGCAGTACTTC
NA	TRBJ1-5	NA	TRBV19	CASSPGHRQPQHF	TGTGCCAGTAGTCCGGGACATCGCCAGCCCCAGCATTTT
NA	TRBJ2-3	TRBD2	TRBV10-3	CAISGGTSGATDTQYF	TGTGCCATCAGTGGTGGGACTAGCGGGGCCACAGATACGCAGTATTTT
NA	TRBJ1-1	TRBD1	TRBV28	CASSSGQGNTEAFF	TGTGCCAGCAGTTCGGGACAGGGGAACACTGAAGCTTTCTTT
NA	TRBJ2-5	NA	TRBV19	CASTPGVGVGETQYF	TGTGCCAGTACCCCAGGCGTCGGGGTGGGAGAGACCCAGTACTTC
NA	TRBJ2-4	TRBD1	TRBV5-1	CASSNGQEVDIQYF	TGCGCCAGCAGCAACGGACAGGAGGTTGACATTCAGTACTTC